A selection of T cell receptor beta chains follows, all from one sample in a study of regulatory T cells in long-lasting Graves disease. TCRdb reprocessed the multiplex PCR reads via MiXCR and lists one record per CDR3 protein. The sample lists 360,000 or so distinct CDR3 sequences, roughly 24% occurring once. The sample consisted of peripheral blood mononuclear cells (PBMCs), taken when the disease was refractory, from a patient treated with antithyroid drugs. These receptors came from a woman between 35 and 50 years old with Graves disease. Both conserved end residues are part of each CDR3. The order of the fields is V gene, clone size, D gene, J gene, CDR3 protein, CDR3 DNA. D genes are given only for firm matches. Only part of the rows carry a size: once, few, many, or a class if the clone is expanded.

TRBV6-5	few	-	TRBJ1-1	CASSYGDRGGNTEAFF	TGTGCCAGCAGTTACGGGGACCGAGGGGGGAACACTGAAGCTTTCTTT
TRBV28	many	-	TRBJ2-7	CASRDSWTVSF	TGTGCCAGCAGAGATTCATGGACAGTTTCCTTC
TRBV20-1	many	TRBD1	TRBJ1-1	CSARVRGGLGTEAFF	TGCAGTGCTAGAGTCAGAGGGGGCTTAGGCACTGAAGCTTTCTTT
TRBV3-1	many	-	TRBJ1-1	CASSQSGNTEAFF	TGTGCCAGCAGCCAGTCTGGGAACACTGAAGCTTTCTTT
TRBV7-3	-	-	TRBJ2-7	CASTYRGSSYEQYF	TGTGCCAGCACCTATAGGGGGAGCTCCTACGAGCAGTACTTC
TRBV28	-	-	TRBJ1-3	CASSFYSSGNTIYF	TGTGCCAGCAGTTTTTACAGCTCTGGAAACACCATATATTTT
TRBV6-1	many	-	TRBJ1-1	CASSEAAGFIAFF	TGTGCCAGCAGTGAAGCTGCAGGGTTCATAGCTTTCTTT
TRBV2	many	-	TRBJ1-4	CASSDEQAGEKLFF	TGTGCCAGCAGTGACGAGCAGGCCGGCGAAAAACTGTTTTTT
TRBV6-5	few	TRBD1	TRBJ2-7	CASSYSGQWGNYEQYF	TGTGCCAGCAGTTACTCGGGACAGTGGGGGAACTACGAGCAGTACTTC
TRBV27	-	-	TRBJ2-4	CASSKREVGNIQYF	TGTGCCAGCAGTAAAAGGGAGGTCGGAAACATTCAGTACTTC
TRBV20-1	few	-	TRBJ2-1	CSAEQAAYNEQFF	TGCAGTGCGGAGCAGGCTGCCTACAATGAGCAGTTCTTC